The 20 T cell receptor beta chains reported below all come from one sample, sequenced in a study of control samples from healthy donors and cancer patients. Only in-frame clones appear in the TCRdb table, and some are missing; sequencing was by immunoSEQ multiplex PCR. Here the sample spans 150,000 or so clones, approximately 92% being singletons. Material: blood. These receptor sequences come from a woman aged 45-60 years in good health.

The chain is built from TRBV2 and TRBJ2-7; D uncertain. The V and J ends lost 8 bases and 7 bases respectively, with 21 bases between them. CDR1 SNHLY and CDR2 FYNNEI come from the germline V gene. CDR3 length: 14 residues. CDR3 in amino acids: CASWGPNPRPEQYF. As DNA, the CDR3 is TGTGCCAGCTGGGGTCCAAATCCCAGACCGGAGCAGTACTTC.

The V gene is TRBV6-5, the J gene TRBJ1-1; 7 bases are a match to TRBD1. The CDR3 is 13 residues long. With 10 bases clipped from V and 3 bases from J, the junction kept 8 bases outside the gene matches. Germline lookup yields CDR1 MNHEY and CDR2 SVGAGI. CDR3 loop: CAIQRGPDTEAFF. Here the CDR3 DNA reads TGTGCCATCCAAAGGGGGCCGGACACTGAAGCTTTCTTT.

The CDR3 DNA reads as TGTGCCACCAGCCCCGCCGGGGGCTCTGGGGCCAACGTCCTGACTTTC. This translates into CATSPAGGSGANVLTF. V is TRBV24-1 and J is TRBJ2-6; possible D gene TRBD2, 6 bases. V lost 7 bases to trimming and J lost 0 bases, with 12 bases between them. CDR3 length: 16 residues. The V gene's germline CDR1 is KGHDR and CDR2 SFDVKD.

The chain uses TRBV7-2 and TRBJ1-1; a possible D gene is TRBD1 (5 bases). Germline V gene lookup returns CDR1 SGHTA and CDR2 FQGNSA. The V end was cut by 5 bases, the J end by 11 bases, with 18 bases between. The CDR3 length is 13 residues. The CDR3 loop is CASSTGTASSAFF. DNA of the CDR3: TGTGCCAGCAGCACCGGGACGGCGTCGTCGGCTTTCTTT.

The chain links TRBV5-1 to TRBJ1-2; D uncertain. Germline values: CDR1 SGHRS, CDR2 YFSETQ. With 2 bases removed from V and 4 bases from J, the gap between germline ends came to 9 bases. The CDR3 sequence is 13 residues long. In DNA form, the CDR3 reads TGCGCCAGCAGCTTACAAGAATCCTATGGCTACACCTTC. Amino acids: CASSLQESYGYTF.

The rearrangement uses TRBV29-1 and TRBJ2-3, with unresolved D. Germline V gives CDR1 SQVTM, CDR2 ANQGSEA. V shed 5 bases and J shed 7 bases, with 19 bases lying between them. The CDR3 is made up of 14 amino acids. CDR3 protein: CSVSQVVGRNTQYF. The CDR3 DNA follows: TGCAGCGTTTCTCAGGTTGTGGGCCGGAATACGCAGTATTTT.

This chain links TRBV28 with TRBJ1-5, with 7 bases matching TRBD1. Germline V CDR1 and CDR2: MDHEN, SYDVKM. This CDR3 comprises 13 residues. V lost 11 bases and J lost 0; bases outside the gene matches: 4. CDR3 sequence reads: CAVDRASNQPQHF. Here the CDR3 DNA reads TGTGCCGTAGACAGGGCTAGCAATCAGCCCCAGCATTTT.

This clone was counted once. V gene TRBV30 combines with J gene TRBJ2-3; 11 bases are shared with TRBD2. The CDR3 is made up of 15 amino acids. V trimming: 1 base; J trimming: 2 bases; junction bases outside the gene matches: 2. Germline V lookup: CDR1 GTSNPN, CDR2 SVGIG (reference sequence). CDR3 bases: TGTGCCTGGAGTGAACTAGCGGGGGACACAGATACGCAGTATTTT. Its protein product is CAWSELAGDTDTQYF.

The genes are TRBV5-8 and TRBJ2-1, with 7 bases matching TRBD2. The germline V gene encodes CDR1 SGHTS and CDR2 YDEGEE. CDR3 size: 16 residues. After removal of 1 base from V and 4 bases from J, the junction contained 8 bases not matched to a gene. CDR3: CASSLTAPSGYNEQFF. The DNA for the CDR3 is TGTGCCAGCAGCTTGACGGCCCCTAGCGGATACAATGAGCAGTTCTTC.

V usage is TRBV6-5 and J usage is TRBJ1-3; D is perhaps TRBD1 (6 bases). This CDR3 contains 16 residues. The V and J ends lost 2 bases and 2 bases respectively, with 13 bases between them. CDR1 and CDR2 from the germline V gene are MNHEY and SVGAGI. The CDR3, as DNA: TGTGCCAGCAGTTACGGGGGGGCGCACCCTGGAAACACCATATATTTT. Its translation: CASSYGGAHPGNTIYF.

The V call is TRBV7-2, the J call TRBJ2-1; D is unclear. The germline V and J ends were trimmed by 0 bases and 8 bases, with 5 bases remaining between them. This CDR3 is built from 12 residues. Germline V CDR1 and CDR2: SGHTA, FQGNSA. CDR3: CASSLALHEQFF. The CDR3, as DNA: TGTGCCAGCAGCTTAGCCCTACATGAGCAGTTCTTC.

The CDR3 DNA follows: TGTGCCAGGGGTGGGGAGCGGGAATCCGAGACCCAGTACTTC. It specifies CARGGERESETQYF. The gene calls are TRBV21-1 and TRBJ2-5; the DNA was not compared with TRBD2, the D call given in the table. TRBV21-1 is listed as a pseudogene. CDR3 size: 14 residues.

In this sample, this clone turned up a few times. This sequence joins TRBV30 and TRBJ1-2, with 10 nucleotides matching TRBD1. The CDR3 runs 14 residues. Germline V gene sequence: CDR1 GTSNPN, CDR2 SVGIG (reference sequence). The junction had 5 bases not matched to a gene; V was cut back by 3 bases and J by 4 bases. The CDR3 loop is CAWSRDRGTYGYTF. In nucleotides, the CDR3 is TGTGCCTGGAGCCGGGACAGGGGCACCTATGGCTACACCTTC.

V is TRBV5-1 and J is TRBJ2-7; D not certain. The CDR3 totals 16 residues. In germline, CDR1 is SGHRS, CDR2 YFSETQ. V lost 4 bases, J lost 4 bases, and 21 bases lay in between. The CDR3 protein is CASSPQPGAWGYEQYF. CDR3 bases: TGCGCCAGCAGCCCCCAGCCGGGCGCATGGGGTTACGAGCAGTACTTC. The whole variable domain, filled in from reference TRBV5-1 and TRBJ2-7, reads KAGVTQTPRYLIKTRGQQVTLSCSPISGHRSVSWYQQTPGQGLQFLFEYFSETQRNKGNFPGRFSGRQFSNSRSEMNVSTLELGDSALYLCASSPQPGAWGYEQYFGPGTRLTVT.

The chain joins TRBV29-1 to TRBJ2-1; 13 bases are shared with TRBD2. Trimming at V came to 2 bases and at J to 7 bases, leaving 8 bases not matched to a gene. CDR1 and CDR2 from the germline V gene are SQVTM and ANQGSEA. The CDR3 contains 16 residues. CDR3 nucleotides: TGCAGCGTTGAAATCTGGACTAGCGGGAGTGAGAATGAGCAGTTCTTC. Translated, it gives CSVEIWTSGSENEQFF.

V gene TRBV19 combines with J gene TRBJ2-1; no reliable D call. V lost 1 base and J 15 bases, leaving 13 bases between the germline ends. The germline gives CDR1 LNHDA, CDR2 SQIVND (reference sequence). This CDR3 is built from 12 residues. For the CDR3, the DNA is TGTGCCAGTAGTATAGGGTCCGCAGTGCGGTTCTTC. It is translated as CASSIGSAVRFF. Filled out from reference TRBV19 and TRBJ2-1, the complete variable domain reads DGGITQSPKYLFRKEGQNVTLSCEQNLNHDAMYWYRQDPGQGLRLIYYSQIVNDFQKGDIAEGYSVSREKKESFPLTVTSAQKNPTAFYLCASSIGSAVRFFGPGTRLTVL.

The CDR3 sequence is CARQGDYTF. CDR3 DNA: TGTGCAAGACAAGGCGACTACACCTTC. The chain employs TRBV2 and TRBJ1-2; D is ambiguous. The length of the CDR3 is 9 residues. Germline V lookup: CDR1 SNHLY, CDR2 FYNNEI.

This chain uses TRBV9 with TRBJ1-3; D remains unclear. Germline V lookup: CDR1 SGDLS, CDR2 YYNGEE. The CDR3 extends over 14 amino acids. Trimming cost V 0 bases and J 2 bases, with 6 bases left between them. The CDR3 loop reads CASSVATTGNTIYF. The CDR3 DNA is TGTGCCAGCAGCGTAGCTACGACTGGAAACACCATATATTTT.

V is TRBV7-9 and J is TRBJ2-5, with D tentatively TRBD2 (6 bases). The CDR3 has 16 residues. V lost 5 bases and J lost 1, with 17 bases in between. Germline V CDR1 and CDR2: SEHNR, FQNEAQ (reference sequence). Here the CDR3 reads CASSPGEGIIQETQYF. CDR3 nucleotide sequence: TGTGCCAGCAGCCCGGGGGAAGGGATCATCCAAGAGACCCAGTACTTC.

V gene TRBV27 combines with J gene TRBJ1-1; TRBD1 matches at 8 bases. V dropped 8 bases and J dropped 2; count of bases not matched to a gene: 7. Germline V CDR1 and CDR2: MNHEY, SMNVEV (reference sequence). The CDR3 covers 14 residues. CDR3 DNA sequence: TGTGCCAGCGGACAGGGACGAGGAAACACTGAAGCTTTCTTT. This translates into CASGQGRGNTEAFF.